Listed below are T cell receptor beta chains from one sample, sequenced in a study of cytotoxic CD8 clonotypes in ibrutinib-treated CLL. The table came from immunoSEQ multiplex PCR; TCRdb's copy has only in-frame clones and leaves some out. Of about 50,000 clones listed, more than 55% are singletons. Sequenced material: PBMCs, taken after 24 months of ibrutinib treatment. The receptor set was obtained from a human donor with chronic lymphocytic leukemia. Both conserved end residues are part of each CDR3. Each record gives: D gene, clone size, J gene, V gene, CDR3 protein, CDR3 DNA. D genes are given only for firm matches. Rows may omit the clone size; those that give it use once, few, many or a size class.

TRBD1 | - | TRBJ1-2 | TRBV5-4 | CASSLDQDRGYTF | TGTGCCAGCAGCTTGGATCAGGACAGGGGCTACACCTTC
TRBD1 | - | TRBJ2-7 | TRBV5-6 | CATALGGPGGEQYF | TGTGCCACTGCGTTAGGTGGACCAGGGGGCGAGCAGTACTTC
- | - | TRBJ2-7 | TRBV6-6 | CASTPDGSTYEQYF | TGTGCCAGCACCCCAGACGGCAGTACCTACGAGCAGTACTTC
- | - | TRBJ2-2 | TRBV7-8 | CASSKPSRGLNTGELFF | TGTGCCAGCAGCAAACCCAGCAGGGGTCTAAACACCGGGGAGCTGTTTTTT
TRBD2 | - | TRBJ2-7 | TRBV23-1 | CASRAGCEYEQYF | TGCGCCAGCAGAGCGGGGTGCGAATACGAGCAGTACTTC
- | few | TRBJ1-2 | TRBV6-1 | CALGPPGGYTF | TGTGCCTTAGGGCCGCCGGGAGGCTACACCTTC
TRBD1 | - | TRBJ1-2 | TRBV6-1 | CASSEAPGGWYGYTF | TGTGCCAGCAGTGAAGCTCCAGGGGGGTGGTATGGCTACACCTTC
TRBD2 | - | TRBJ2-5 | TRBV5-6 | CASSLAGAQETQYF | TGTGCCAGCAGCCTAGCGGGGGCTCAAGAGACCCAGTACTTC
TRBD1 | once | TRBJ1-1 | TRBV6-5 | CASTQLTGGNTEAFF | TGTGCCAGCACCCAACTGACAGGGGGGAACACTGAAGCTTTCTTT
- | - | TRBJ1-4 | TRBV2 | CASRAGTPNEKLFF | TGTGCCAGCAGAGCCGGGACACCTAATGAAAAACTGTTTTTT
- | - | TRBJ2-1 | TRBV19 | CASSRHNEQFF | TGTGCCAGTAGTCGGCACAATGAGCAGTTCTTC
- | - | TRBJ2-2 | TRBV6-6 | CASSSSNTGELFF | TGTGCCAGCAGTTCGAGTAACACCGGGGAGCTGTTTTTT
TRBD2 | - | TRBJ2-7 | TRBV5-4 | CASSSGLAGVGYEQYF | TGTGCCAGCAGCTCGGGACTAGCGGGGGTTGGGTACGAGCAGTACTTC
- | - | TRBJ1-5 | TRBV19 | CASSIIGDGNQPQHF | TGTGCCAGTAGTATAATCGGGGACGGCAATCAGCCCCAGCATTTT
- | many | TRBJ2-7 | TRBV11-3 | CASSLDPQHSYEQYF | TGTGCCAGCAGCTTAGATCCCCAGCACTCCTACGAGCAGTACTTC
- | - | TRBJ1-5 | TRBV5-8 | CASSLGLNQPQHF | TGTGCCAGCAGCTTGGGACTCAATCAGCCCCAGCATTTT
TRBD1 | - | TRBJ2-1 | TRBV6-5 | CASRLQGINEQFF | TGTGCCAGCAGATTACAGGGGATCAATGAGCAGTTCTTC